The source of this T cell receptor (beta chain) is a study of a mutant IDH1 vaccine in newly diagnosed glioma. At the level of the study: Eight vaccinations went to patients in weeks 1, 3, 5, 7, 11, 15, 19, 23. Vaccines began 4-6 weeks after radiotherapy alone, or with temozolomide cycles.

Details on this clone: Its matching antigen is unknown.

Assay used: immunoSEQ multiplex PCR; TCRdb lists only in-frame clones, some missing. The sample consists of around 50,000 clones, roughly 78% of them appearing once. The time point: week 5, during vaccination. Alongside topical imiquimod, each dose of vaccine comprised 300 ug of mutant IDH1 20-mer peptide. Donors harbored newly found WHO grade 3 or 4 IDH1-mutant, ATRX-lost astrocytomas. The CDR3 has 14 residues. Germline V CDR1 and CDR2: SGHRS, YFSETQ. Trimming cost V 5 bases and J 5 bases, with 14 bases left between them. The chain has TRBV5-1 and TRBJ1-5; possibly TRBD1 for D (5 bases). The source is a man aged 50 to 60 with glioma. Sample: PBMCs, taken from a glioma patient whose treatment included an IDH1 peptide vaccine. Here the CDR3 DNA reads TGCGCCAGCAGTCCCCAGGGAATAGATCAGCCCCAGCATTTT. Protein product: CASSPQGIDQPQHF.